A single sample is the source of the 30 T cell receptor beta chains below, sequenced in a study of T cell repertoires in cytomegalovirus infection. For these TCRs, the target antigens are not known. TCRdb recomputed calls from the reads with MiXCR, one row per CDR3 protein. The table shows 450,000 to 550,000 distinct CDR3 sequences, with approximately 40% occurring only once. The sequencing used cultured PBMCs, collected from culture after CMV antigen stimulation. All receptors derive from a human donor in good health (CMV status not recorded). Some clones in this sample may be carry-over from other donors' samples.

A few counts support this clonotype. V is TRBV7-9 and J is TRBJ1-1; TRBD1 is a possible D gene (6 bases). Deletions cut 4 bases from V and 3 bases from J, with 15 bases between. The germline V gene has CDR1 SEHNR and CDR2 FQNEAQ (reference sequence). The CDR3 is 15 residues long. The CDR3 nucleotides are TGTGCCAGCAGCTCGGACAGACACCGGGACACTGAAGCTTTCTTT. It is translated as CASSSDRHRDTEAFF.

The gene calls are TRBV2 and TRBJ2-3; 8 bases are shared with TRBD2. The CDR3 runs 16 residues. The germline gives CDR1 SNHLY, CDR2 FYNNEI. J gave up 4 bases and V 3 bases, and 9 bases lay outside the gene matches. CDR3 sequence: CASSELRAGGSDTQYF. For the CDR3, the DNA is TGTGCCAGCAGTGAGCTTCGGGCGGGAGGATCAGATACGCAGTATTTT.

This clonotype was detected only a few times. This rearrangement joins TRBV7-6 to TRBJ2-3, with 9 bases lining up with TRBD2. J was trimmed by 7 bases and V by 5 bases; bases with no gene match: 13. The CDR3 has 16 amino acids. The germline V gene has CDR1 SGHVS and CDR2 FNYEAQ. CDR3 region: CASSPRTSADGNTQYF. CDR3 nucleotides: TGTGCCAGCAGCCCGCGGACTAGCGCCGATGGGAATACGCAGTATTTT.

This rearrangement joins TRBV9 to TRBJ2-5, with D perhaps TRBD1 (7 bases). CDR1 and CDR2 (germline): SGDLS, YYNGEE. Trimming removed 4 bases from V and 5 bases from J, with 21 bases in between. The CDR3 covers 16 residues. CDR3 region: CASSPGGGARVETQYF. As DNA, the CDR3 is TGTGCCAGCAGCCCCGGAGGGGGCGCTCGGGTTGAGACCCAGTACTTC.

This clonotype was detected only a few times. This rearrangement joins TRBV7-9 to TRBJ2-1, with D uncertain. The V end lost 1 base, the J end lost 0 bases, and 4 bases lay between the germline ends. The CDR3 has 14 amino acids. CDR1 and CDR2 (germline): SEHNR, FQNEAQ (reference sequence). CDR3 nucleotide sequence: TGTGCCAGCAGCTTAGGGAACTCCTACAATGAGCAGTTCTTC. Translated, it gives CASSLGNSYNEQFF.

A few counts support this clonotype. The rearrangement links TRBV30 to TRBJ2-7; the match to TRBD2 covers 7 bases. This CDR3 spans 17 amino acids. With 2 bases clipped from V and 0 bases from J, the junction kept 13 bases outside the gene matches. Looked up from germline, CDR1 is GTSNPN and CDR2 is SVGIG (reference sequence). DNA for the CDR3: TGTGCCTGGAGTCCCGGGAAGACTAGCACTAGCTCCTACGAGCAGTACTTC. It encodes CAWSPGKTSTSSYEQYF.

The rearrangement joins TRBV15 to TRBJ2-7; D is perhaps TRBD2 (6 bases). V dropped 0 bases and J dropped 6 bases, with 15 bases sitting between them. The CDR3 contains 15 residues. CDR1 is LNHNV, CDR2 YYDKDF, per germline (reference sequence). In DNA form, the CDR3 reads TGTGCCACCAGCAGAGATGCGGGACCGGGGAGCGAGCAGTACTTC. The encoded protein is CATSRDAGPGSEQYF.

The chain employs TRBV6-5 and TRBJ1-2; 9 bases map to TRBD1. J gave up 5 bases and V 7 bases, and 8 bases lay outside the gene matches. Germline CDR1 and CDR2: MNHEY and SVGAGI. The CDR3 has 14 residues. CDR3 loop: CASILRTGVYGYTF. Here the CDR3 DNA reads TGTGCCAGCATCCTACGGACAGGGGTTTATGGCTACACCTTC.

This clonotype was counted only a few times. This chain connects TRBV25-1 to TRBJ1-2; perhaps TRBD1 as D (5 bases). Germline V lookup: CDR1 MGHDK, CDR2 SYGVNS. The CDR3 runs 14 residues. V gave up 6 bases and J gave up 8 bases, with 19 bases separating them. The CDR3 spells CASRPAGGERGYTF. The CDR3 coding sequence is TGTGCCAGCAGACCAGCGGGGGGGGAGCGGGGCTACACCTTC.

The gene calls are TRBV12-3 or TRBV12-4 and TRBJ2-7, with 8 bases aligning to TRBD1. This CDR3 has 15 residues. V was pared by 3 bases and J by 2 bases, with 6 bases of the junction left unmatched. The CDR3 region has the DNA TGTGCCAGCAGTTTTAGCAGGGGGCAGACCTACGAGCAGTACTTC. It yields the protein CASSFSRGQTYEQYF.

The V and J genes are TRBV6-1 and TRBJ2-4, with 7 nucleotides matching TRBD1. V gave up 4 bases and J gave up 9 bases; unmatched junction bases: 9. Per the germline V gene, CDR1 is MNHNS and CDR2 is SASEGT. The CDR3 totals 14 residues. Here the CDR3 reads CASSAGTVGVIQYF. In DNA form, the CDR3 reads TGTGCCAGCAGTGCTGGGACAGTCGGCGTCATTCAGTACTTC.

A few counts support this clonotype. The gene calls are TRBV4-2 and TRBJ2-5; 13 bases align to TRBD2. Per germline, CDR1 LGHNA and CDR2 YNFKEQ. The CDR3 is made up of 16 amino acids. V was clipped by 1 base and J by 2 bases; unmatched bases: 1. CDR3 sequence: CASSQGLAGGQETQYF. In nucleotides, the CDR3 is TGTGCCAGCAGCCAAGGACTAGCGGGGGGTCAAGAGACCCAGTACTTC.

The count of this clonotype is one. The chain recombines TRBV19 with TRBJ1-2; the D gene is possibly TRBD1 (6 bases). This CDR3 contains 14 residues. In germline, CDR1 is LNHDA, CDR2 SQIVND (reference sequence). Trimming left V 3 bases short and J 2 bases short, with 10 bases between. The CDR3, as DNA: TGTGCCAGTAGTATTAGGACAGCCAACTATGGCTACACCTTC. The encoded protein is CASSIRTANYGYTF.

The chain has TRBV24-1 and TRBJ2-1; 10 bases match TRBD1. Germline assignment: CDR1 KGHDR and CDR2 SFDVKD. Trimming cost V 3 bases and J 2 bases; bases outside gene matches: 9. The CDR3 contains 18 residues. The CDR3 nucleotides are TGTGCCACCAGTGATCCCTCACAGACAGGGGGCACCTACAATGAGCAGTTCTTC. Translated: CATSDPSQTGGTYNEQFF.

The rearrangement uses TRBV20-1 and TRBJ1-5, with 7 bases lining up with TRBD1. CDR3 size: 16 residues. V was pared by 3 bases and J by 6 bases, with 14 bases of the junction left unmatched. Germline CDR1 reads DFQATT; CDR2 reads SNEGSKA (reference sequence). The CDR3 sequence is CSARTQGKGASQPQHF. The CDR3, as DNA: TGCAGTGCTAGGACCCAGGGAAAGGGGGCAAGTCAGCCCCAGCATTTT.

The V call is TRBV6-9, the J call TRBJ1-2, with a possible D match to TRBD1 (6 bases). Germline-derived CDR1 and CDR2 are MNHGY and SVAAGI. The length of the CDR3 is 16 residues. V was pared by 4 bases and J by 3 bases, with 18 bases between. DNA of the CDR3: TGTGCCAGCAGTTCTGGTGGAGGGGGATGGGACTATGGCTACACCTTC. Amino acid sequence: CASSSGGGGWDYGYTF.

This clonotype was detected only once. The CDR3 sequence is CASSGTTMGGEQFF. CDR3 bases: TGTGCCAGCAGCGGGACCACAATGGGGGGTGAGCAGTTCTTC. This chain connects TRBV2 to TRBJ2-1; D might be TRBD2 (6 bases). V gave up 6 bases and J gave up 9 bases, with 18 bases separating them. The CDR3 consists of 14 residues. Germline V gives CDR1 SNHLY, CDR2 FYNNEI.

The CDR3 sequence: CASSNTGSEQYF. The CDR3 DNA follows: TGTGCCAGCAGCAACACAGGGAGCGAGCAGTACTTC. This chain joins TRBV6-5 and TRBJ2-7, with D possibly TRBD1 on 6 matching bases. The CDR3 consists of 12 residues. The V end lost 6 bases, the J end lost 6 bases, and 12 bases lay between the germline ends. Germline assignment: CDR1 MNHEY and CDR2 SVGAGI.

This clonotype was observed a few times. The CDR3 DNA reads as TGTGCCAGCAGCTTAGGAGCGGCGGGGGGTGAAAAACTGTTTTTT. It codes for CASSLGAAGGEKLFF. The chain is built from TRBV7-2 and TRBJ1-4; tentative D call: TRBD1 (5 bases). Per germline, CDR1 SGHTA and CDR2 FQGNSA. Trimming stripped 1 base from V and 7 bases from J, with 13 bases between. The CDR3 has 15 residues.

This clonotype occurred a few times. The genes are TRBV20-1 and TRBJ1-2, with D hard to call. Trimming removed 3 bases at V and 1 base at J, with 12 bases between. Germline values: CDR1 DFQATT, CDR2 SNEGSKA (reference sequence). The CDR3 consists of 14 residues. The CDR3 protein is CSASDRSNNYGYTF. As DNA, the CDR3 is TGCAGTGCTAGCGACCGCTCGAATAACTATGGCTACACCTTC.

The chain links TRBV20-1 to TRBJ2-2; 7 nucleotides align to TRBD1. The CDR3 runs 16 residues. V shed 0 bases and J 3 bases; nucleotides not matched to a gene: 7. Per germline, CDR1 DFQATT and CDR2 SNEGSKA (reference sequence). The CDR3 region is CSARDRRQGYTGELFF. The CDR3 DNA is TGCAGTGCTAGAGATCGGAGACAGGGCTACACCGGGGAGCTGTTTTTT.

In DNA, the CDR3 is TGTGCCAGCAGTTTATCTCTATTAGCGGAGTACGAGCAGTACTTC. Residues: CASSLSLLAEYEQYF. The chain is built from TRBV27 and TRBJ2-7; D is perhaps TRBD2 (6 bases). This CDR3 has 15 residues. The ends were cut back, 0 bases at V and 4 bases at J, with 13 bases in the middle. CDR1 and CDR2 from the germline V gene are MNHEY and SMNVEV (reference sequence).

This clonotype has more than one count but fewer than ten. This chain uses TRBV7-2 with TRBJ1-3, with D unresolved. The ends were cut back, 1 base at V and 2 bases at J, with 15 bases in the middle. This CDR3 spans 17 amino acids. Germline values: CDR1 SGHTA, CDR2 FQGNSA. DNA for the CDR3: TGTGCCAGCAGCTTAGAATTTGACCGAGGGCCTGGAAACACCATATATTTT. This translates into CASSLEFDRGPGNTIYF.

The gene calls are TRBV7-8 and TRBJ2-7; 9 bases align to TRBD2. This CDR3 contains 19 residues. V lost 0 bases, J lost 1 base, and 13 bases stayed unmatched. The germline V gene encodes CDR1 SGHVS and CDR2 FQNEAQ. Written as DNA, the CDR3 is TGTGCCAGCAGCTTAGCCAATCTGTCCCCTAGCGGGGTGTCCTACGAGCAGTACTTC. Translating gives CASSLANLSPSGVSYEQYF.

This clonotype was seen only a few times. The chain links TRBV28 to TRBJ2-1, with 8 bases fitting TRBD2. J was trimmed by 2 bases and V by 6 bases; bases with no gene match: 12. The length of the CDR3 is 17 residues. From germline, CDR1 is MDHEN and CDR2 SYDVKM. This CDR3 reads CASSHRTSPRAYNEQFF. CDR3 nucleotides: TGTGCCAGCAGCCATCGGACTAGCCCACGGGCCTACAATGAGCAGTTCTTC.

The table lists this clonotype with many counts. The V gene is TRBV7-2, the J gene TRBJ2-7, with 8 bases that match TRBD2. This CDR3 comprises 14 residues. The germline V gene encodes CDR1 SGHTA and CDR2 FQGNSA. Trimming removed 5 bases from V and 3 bases from J; junction bases left unmatched: 6. Here the CDR3 reads CASSPGGAGYEQYF. CDR3 in DNA: TGTGCCAGCAGCCCCGGGGGGGCGGGCTACGAGCAGTACTTC.

This rearrangement joins TRBV7-2 to TRBJ1-3; D is ambiguous. V was cut by 0 bases and J by 2 bases, with 14 bases left in between. The CDR3 spans 17 residues. Germline V lookup: CDR1 SGHTA, CDR2 FQGNSA. CDR3 nucleotides: TGTGCCAGCAGCTTAGCGCCCCTTGCGGGAGCTGGAAACACCATATATTTT. It yields the protein CASSLAPLAGAGNTIYF.

V and J are TRBV19 and TRBJ2-1; 8 nucleotides line up with TRBD2. The CDR3 spans 13 residues. The junction had 5 bases not matched to a gene; V was cut back by 7 bases and J by 6 bases. Germline CDR1 and CDR2: LNHDA and SQIVND (reference sequence). CDR3 residues: CASKSGGPNEQFF. The DNA for the CDR3 is TGTGCCAGTAAATCGGGAGGGCCCAATGAGCAGTTCTTC.

This clonotype was recorded a few times. The chain is built from TRBV7-2 and TRBJ1-4; D unclear. Trimming took off 3 bases at V and 0 bases at J, with 5 bases between the two ends. The CDR3 contains 14 residues. CDR1 and CDR2 (germline): SGHTA, FQGNSA. This CDR3 reads CASSFSSTNEKLFF. Written as DNA, the CDR3 is TGTGCCAGCAGCTTCAGCTCAACTAATGAAAAACTGTTTTTT.

The chain recombines TRBV25-1 with TRBJ1-1, with 7 bases fitting TRBD1. V was pared by 1 base and J by 0 bases, with 5 bases of the junction left unmatched. The CDR3 is 16 amino acids. Germline V CDR1 and CDR2: MGHDK, SYGVNS. CDR3: CASSEWGQRMNTEAFF. For the CDR3, the DNA is TGTGCCAGCAGTGAATGGGGACAGAGAATGAACACTGAAGCTTTCTTT.